Below, 28 T cell receptor beta chains from the same sample are listed, as sequenced in a study of CD8 T cells in Susac syndrome. Roughly 0.45 to 1 ug RNA was reverse transcribed with random hexamers. TCRdb fed the immunoSEQ multiplex PCR reads into MiXCR, producing one record per CDR3 protein. The sample yields more than 150,000 distinct CDR3 sequences, over 85% seen once. Material for sequencing was CD8+ T cells from PBMCs. Every receptor here comes from a human donor with multiple sclerosis.

V gene TRBV6-2 or TRBV6-3 combines with J gene TRBJ1-1; tentative D call: TRBD1 (5 bases). Germline CDR1 MNHEY, CDR2 SVGEGT. This CDR3 is built from 15 residues. V lost 2 bases, J lost 0 bases, and 10 bases lay in between. DNA of the CDR3: TGTGCCAGCAGTTACGGAGGGGACCTGAACACTGAAGCTTTCTTT. Translation gives CASSYGGDLNTEAFF.

V and J are TRBV6-6 and TRBJ2-7, with TRBD2 matching over 11 bases. The junction had 2 bases not matched to a gene; V was cut back by 2 bases and J by 5 bases. This CDR3 comprises 14 residues. CDR1 is MNHNY, CDR2 SVGAGI, per germline (reference sequence). The CDR3 here is CASSYGTSGDEQYF. The CDR3 DNA reads as TGTGCCAGCAGTTACGGGACTAGCGGCGACGAGCAGTACTTC.

CDR3 DNA: TGTGCCTGGAGTTCGAGGACTGGTTACAATGAGCAGTTCTTC. Translating it yields CAWSSRTGYNEQFF. The chain is built from TRBV30 and TRBJ2-1; a possible D gene is TRBD2 (5 bases). Trimming stripped 2 bases from V and 4 bases from J, with 12 bases between. The CDR3 consists of 14 residues. Germline-derived CDR1 and CDR2 are GTSNPN and SVGIG (reference sequence).

The V call is TRBV27, the J call TRBJ2-7; 8 bases map to TRBD1. Germline CDR1 is MNHEY and CDR2 is SMNVEV (reference sequence). After removal of 3 bases from V and 0 bases from J, the junction contained 7 bases not matched to a gene. The CDR3 loop spans 16 amino acids. The CDR3 DNA sequence: TGTGCCAGCAGTTTCTTTACAGGGGGTAACTCCTACGAGCAGTACTTC. It translates to CASSFFTGGNSYEQYF.

A single count supports this clonotype. The chain combines TRBV13 with TRBJ1-2, with 8 bases aligning to TRBD1. After removal of 5 bases from V and 6 bases from J, the junction contained 11 bases not matched to a gene. The germline CDR1 and CDR2 sequences are PRHDT and FYEKMQ (reference sequence). The CDR3 covers 15 residues. The CDR3 nucleotides read TGTGCCAGCAGCGGGGAAGACAGGGGTCGCCATGGCTACACCTTC. Its translation: CASSGEDRGRHGYTF.

This clonotype was seen only a few times. The CDR3: CSVEIRDGYTF. CDR3 sequence (DNA): TGCAGCGTTGAAATTCGAGATGGCTACACCTTC. The V gene is TRBV29-1, the J gene TRBJ1-2, with unresolved D. The CDR3 totals 11 residues. Looked up from germline, CDR1 is SQVTM and CDR2 is ANQGSEA. Trimming removed 2 bases at V and 6 bases at J, with 7 bases between.

This clonotype occurred once. The DNA for the CDR3 is TGTGCCAGCAATGCAGGGGGCGCGGGGTACAATGAGCAGTTCTTC. Translated: CASNAGGAGYNEQFF. The rearrangement links TRBV12-3 or TRBV12-4 to TRBJ2-1, with TRBD1 matching 8 bases. V shed 7 bases, J shed 4 bases, and the junction held 9 bases outside the gene matches. The CDR3 is made up of 15 amino acids.

This rearrangement joins TRBV29-1 to TRBJ2-1; no clear D gene. Per germline, CDR1 SQVTM and CDR2 ANQGSEA. This CDR3 region has 12 residues. V lost 1 base and J 3 bases, leaving 4 bases between the germline ends. CDR3 protein: CSVEVDYNEQFF. The CDR3 DNA follows: TGCAGCGTTGAAGTTGACTACAATGAGCAGTTCTTC.

This clonotype was observed once. The rearrangement joins TRBV28 to TRBJ2-7; D is uncertain. Germline-derived CDR1 and CDR2 are MDHEN and SYDVKM. The V end lost 3 bases, the J end lost 1 base, and 7 bases lay between the germline ends. The CDR3 totals 13 residues. The CDR3 coding sequence is TGTGCCAGCAGTTTTCCATCATCCTACGAGCAGTACTTC. As protein: CASSFPSSYEQYF.

V is TRBV15 and J is TRBJ1-6; 7 bases are a match to TRBD1. The germline CDR1 and CDR2 sequences are LNHNV and YYDKDF (reference sequence). This CDR3 comprises 17 residues. V lost 3 bases, J lost 6 bases, and 11 bases stayed unmatched. The CDR3, as DNA: TGTGCCACCAGCAGGCCGACTGGGACAGAGATTAATTCACCCCTCCACTTT. Protein sequence: CATSRPTGTEINSPLHF.

The V gene is TRBV9, the J gene TRBJ1-6, with 8 bases lining up with TRBD1. V shed 0 bases and J 5 bases; nucleotides not matched to a gene: 1. The CDR3 is 15 amino acids. CDR1 and CDR2 from the germline V gene are SGDLS and YYNGEE. As DNA, the CDR3 is TGTGCCAGCAGCGTAGGGGGACAGGATAATTCACCCCTCCACTTT. It codes for CASSVGGQDNSPLHF.

V and J are TRBV30 and TRBJ2-7, with unresolved D. The CDR3 is made up of 12 amino acids. Trimming removed 2 bases at V and 6 bases at J, with 11 bases between. Per germline, CDR1 GTSNPN and CDR2 SVGIG (reference sequence). Here the CDR3 DNA reads TGTGCCTGGAGTTGGGCGGCAGCCGAGCAGTACTTC. Amino acid sequence: CAWSWAAAEQYF.

CDR3 nucleotide sequence: TGCAGCGCAGCTCCTACAGGGAACGGAAACACCATATATTTT. Translation: CSAAPTGNGNTIYF. This chain uses TRBV29-1 with TRBJ1-3; maybe TRBD1 (6 bases). Germline V CDR1 and CDR2: SQVTM, ANQGSEA. The CDR3 spans 14 residues. Trimming took 7 bases from V and 4 from J, leaving 17 bases between them.

V usage is TRBV15 and J usage is TRBJ2-5; TRBD2 matches at 9 bases. Trimming took 10 bases from V and 1 from J; bases not matched to a gene: 10. Germline V CDR1 and CDR2: LNHNV, YYDKDF (reference sequence). The CDR3 length is 15 residues. CDR3 in amino acids: CASEESGGLQETQYF. The CDR3 DNA is TGTGCCAGCGAGGAAAGCGGGGGGCTCCAAGAGACCCAGTACTTC.

The chain combines TRBV7-2 with TRBJ1-2; no firm D call. Deletions cut 2 bases from V and 5 bases from J, with 6 bases between. Germline V gives CDR1 SGHTA, CDR2 FQGNSA. The CDR3 consists of 12 residues. CDR3 coding DNA: TGTGCCAGCAGCTTATCAACTTATGGCTACACCTTC. Translated: CASSLSTYGYTF.

The chain has TRBV3-1 and TRBJ2-3, with D unclear. The ends were cut back, 0 bases at V and 2 bases at J, with 9 bases in the middle. The CDR3 consists of 15 residues. Germline assignment: CDR1 LGHDT and CDR2 YNNKEL (reference sequence). CDR3 DNA: TGTGCCAGCAGCCAAGAGCATATCGACACAGATACGCAGTATTTT. Its translation: CASSQEHIDTDTQYF.

The J gene is TRBJ2-6, the V gene TRBV12-3 or TRBV12-4, with a weak D call TRBD1 (5 bases). V was pared by 4 bases and J by 0 bases, with 19 bases between. This CDR3 is 19 amino acids long. CDR3 protein: CASSSISSRQSSGANVLTF. The CDR3 DNA reads TGTGCCAGCAGTTCTATATCCTCCCGACAGTCCTCTGGGGCCAACGTCCTGACTTTC.

This chain links TRBV12-3 or TRBV12-4 with TRBJ1-2, with TRBD1 matching over 10 bases. V lost 10 bases to trimming and J lost 6 bases; unmatched junction nucleotides: 5. CDR3 length: 12 residues. CDR3 DNA: TGTGCCACGCCGGACAGGGGGGATGGCTACACCTTC. Amino acid sequence: CATPDRGDGYTF.

The CDR3 reads CSAVKQGGSGYTF. The CDR3 nucleotides are TGCAGCGCCGTGAAACAGGGTGGCTCTGGCTACACCTTC. The chain is built from TRBV29-1 and TRBJ1-2; the D gene is possibly TRBD1 (6 bases). Trimming cost V 7 bases and J 7 bases, with 19 bases left between them. Germline V CDR1 and CDR2: SQVTM, ANQGSEA. The CDR3 contains 13 residues.

The chain is built from TRBV7-8 and TRBJ2-2, with D possibly called TRBD1 or TRBD2 (6 bases each). Trimming removed 5 bases from V and 3 bases from J, with 13 bases in between. Looked up from germline, CDR1 is SGHVS and CDR2 is FQNEAQ. The CDR3 runs 15 residues. For the CDR3, the DNA is TGTGCCAGCAGCAGCCCGGGGGCGGACACCGGGGAGCTGTTTTTT. This gives the protein CASSSPGADTGELFF.

This clonotype was detected once. The chain uses TRBV14 and TRBJ1-2; 7 bases align to TRBD1. This CDR3 has 17 amino acids. J was trimmed by 4 bases and V by 0 bases; bases with no gene match: 11. Germline V CDR1 and CDR2: SGHDN, FVKESK. The CDR3 nucleotides are TGTGCCAGCAGCCAAGATCGGAGCACAGGGGTGGCCTATGGCTACACCTTC. This sequence encodes CASSQDRSTGVAYGYTF.

This sequence joins TRBV13 and TRBJ1-1; D gene ambiguous. The germline V gene encodes CDR1 PRHDT and CDR2 FYEKMQ (reference sequence). Trimming cost V 6 bases and J 10 bases, with 18 bases left between them. The CDR3 sequence is 13 residues long. CDR3 loop: CASSFQDAHGAFF. CDR3 nucleotide sequence: TGTGCCAGCAGTTTTCAAGACGCCCACGGAGCTTTCTTT. The whole variable domain, remainder taken from reference TRBV13 and TRBJ1-1, is AAGVIQSPRHLIKEKRETATLKCYPIPRHDTVYWYQQGPGQDPQFLISFYEKMQSDKGSIPDRFSAQQFSDYHSELNMSSLELGDSALYFCASSFQDAHGAFFGQGTRLTVV.

The rearrangement links TRBV9 to TRBJ1-2; D gene ambiguous. The germline V and J ends were trimmed by 0 bases and 3 bases, with 21 bases remaining between them. Germline-derived CDR1 and CDR2 are SGDLS and YYNGEE. The CDR3 spans 18 residues. Here the CDR3 reads CASSVAPRTSVWDYGYTF. For the CDR3, the DNA is TGTGCCAGCAGCGTAGCCCCCCGGACGTCCGTTTGGGACTATGGCTACACCTTC.

J is TRBJ2-1 and V is TRBV7-6; D call uncertain. The CDR3 extends over 14 amino acids. Trimming left V 1 base short and J 3 bases short, with 7 bases between. Germline V gives CDR1 SGHVS, CDR2 FNYEAQ. CDR3: CASSLVASYNEQFF. In nucleotides, the CDR3 is TGTGCCAGCAGCTTAGTTGCCAGCTACAATGAGCAGTTCTTC. Looking up the rest from reference TRBV7-6 and TRBJ2-1 gives the full variable domain: GAGVSQSPRYKVTKRGQDVALRCDPISGHVSLYWYRQALGQGPEFLTYFNYEAQQDKSGLPNDRFSAERPEGSISTLTIQRTEQRDSAMYRCASSLVASYNEQFFGPGTRLTVL.

The V and J genes are TRBV12-3 or TRBV12-4 and TRBJ2-2; 10 bases are a match to TRBD2. V gave up 4 bases and J gave up 5 bases; unmatched junction bases: 4. There are 15 residues in the CDR3. In DNA, the CDR3 is TGTGCCAGCAGTTGGCTAGCGGGGGTTACCGGGGAGCTGTTTTTT. Protein sequence: CASSWLAGVTGELFF.

J is TRBJ2-1 and V is TRBV7-6; 9 bases are a match to TRBD1. CDR1 and CDR2 (germline): SGHVS, FNYEAQ. CDR3 length: 14 amino acids. The V segment lost 6 bases and the J segment 6 bases; nucleotides outside the gene matches: 6. Here the CDR3 reads CASSRQGQGNEQFF. The CDR3 nucleotides read TGTGCCAGCAGTAGACAGGGACAGGGCAATGAGCAGTTCTTC.

This clonotype was detected only once. The V call is TRBV12-3 or TRBV12-4, the J call TRBJ2-2; D not certain. The CDR3 totals 13 residues. Deletions cut 3 bases from V and 4 bases from J, with 6 bases between. CDR3 loop: CASSFLGTGELFF. The CDR3 bases are TGTGCCAGCAGTTTTCTTGGCACCGGGGAGCTGTTTTTT.

The rearrangement uses TRBV20-1 and TRBJ1-1; 9 positions agree with TRBD1. With V trimmed by 7 bases and J by 1 base, 7 bases remained unmatched. The CDR3 length is 14 residues. The V gene's germline CDR1 is DFQATT and CDR2 SNEGSKA (reference sequence). As DNA, the CDR3 is TGCAGTGTCGGGACAGGGCAGAGGAACACTGAAGCTTTCTTT. It is translated as CSVGTGQRNTEAFF.